This entry describes one TCR beta chain. This sample was included in a study of blood T cells in healthy people across ages. The CDR3 loop spans 16 amino acids. Looked up from germline, CDR1 is MGHRA and CDR2 is YSYEKL. V lost 3 bases to trimming and J lost 0 bases; unmatched junction nucleotides: 7. Primers used in a second PCR of roughly 6 to 11 cycles were a sample-barcoded 5' primer and a J-beta primer mix. TCRdb recomputed calls from the 5' RACE reads with MiXCR, one row per CDR3 protein. The sample records around 850,000 distinct CDR3 sequences, roughly 35% being singletons. The sequence was collected from a young man in good health. Input material: blood. The chain carries TRBV4-1 and TRBJ1-1; 7 nucleotides align to TRBD1. CDR3 protein: CASSQLQGLLNTEAFF. The CDR3 nucleotides read TGCGCCAGCAGCCAGCTACAGGGGCTCCTGAACACTGAAGCTTTCTTT.